The TCR beta chain described here comes from a study of response to subunit inactivated influenza vaccine. V lost 7 bases and J 1 base, leaving 14 bases between the germline ends. The germline CDR1 and CDR2 sequences are MNHNS and SASEGT. CDR3 length equals 15 residues. MiXCR, run by TCRdb on the RT-PCR reads, gives a single entry per CDR3 protein. The sample includes fewer than 550,000 distinct CDR3 sequences, about 25% seen only once; the top ten take around 2%. This clonotype was seen a handful of times. What it recognizes is unknown. Study-wide results and limits: The study's authors posited that every seasonal influenza vaccination enlists few new T cells.

The sample was CD4+ T cells sorted from PBMCs, taken 5 days after vaccination. V is TRBV6-1 and J is TRBJ2-1; TRBD2 is a possible D gene (6 bases). The TCR sequence derives from a man between 45 and 60 years old who received an inactivated influenza vaccine. The CDR3 reads CASNKERVSYNEQFF. CDR3 in DNA: TGTGCCAGCAACAAGGAGCGGGTATCCTACAATGAGCAGTTCTTC.